Reported below is one T cell receptor beta chain. These data come from a study of cytomegalovirus exposure and HLA in healthy donors. PCR employed 60 Vbeta and 13 Jbeta primers. Libraries were prepared by immunoSEQ multiplex PCR; TCRdb keeps only in-frame clonotypes and omits some of them. The sample records approximately 110,000 clones, around three quarters being singletons. This sequence was found in a young woman in good health and CMV-seropositive. The material sequenced was PBMCs.

CDR3: CASSFGGAYNEQFF. As DNA, the CDR3 is TGCGCCAGCAGTTTCGGGGGTGCCTACAATGAGCAGTTCTTC. The chain joins TRBV5-1 to TRBJ2-1; maybe TRBD2 (6 bases). CDR1 and CDR2 (germline): SGHRS, YFSETQ. The CDR3 is made up of 14 amino acids. Trimming shortened V by 5 bases and J by 2 bases, and 11 bases separated the two germline ends.